The 10 T cell receptor beta chains presented below share a single source sample, sequenced in a study of cytomegalovirus exposure and HLA in healthy donors. The PCR ran on 60 Vbeta and 13 Jbeta primers. Data came from immunoSEQ multiplex PCR; TCRdb stores just in-frame clones and leaves some out. The sample has fewer than 180,000 clones; around 79% are singletons. The sample taken for sequencing was PBMCs. The receptors come from a human donor in good health.

This chain links TRBV5-4 with TRBJ1-3, with D possibly being TRBD1 (6 bases). CDR1 SGHNT and CDR2 YYREEE come from the germline V gene (reference sequence). The CDR3 loop spans 13 amino acids. The V end lost 7 bases, the J end lost 5 bases, and 13 bases lay between the germline ends. The DNA of the CDR3 is TGTGCCAGCGGACGGGACAACAGAAACACCATATATTTT. Its protein is CASGRDNRNTIYF. Supplemented by reference TRBV5-4 and TRBJ1-3, the full variable domain reads ETGVTQSPTHLIKTRGQQVTLRCSSQSGHNTVSWYQQALGQGPQFIFQYYREEENGRGNFPPRFSGLQFPNYSSELNVNALELDDSALYLCASGRDNRNTIYFGEGSWLTVV.

This clone was counted a single time. This rearrangement joins TRBV5-6 to TRBJ2-7; a weak D match, TRBD1 (6 bases). The germline CDR1 and CDR2 sequences are SGHDT and YYEEEE. Trimming left V 4 bases short and J 1 base short, with 12 bases between. The CDR3 totals 14 residues. In DNA, the CDR3 is TGTGCCAGCAGCAGACAGGAGTCTTCCTACGAGCAGTACTTC. Protein product: CASSRQESSYEQYF.

The rearrangement links TRBV14 to TRBJ2-7; D unresolved. Trimming cost V 0 bases and J 3 bases, with 3 bases left between them. This CDR3 has 12 residues. Germline V CDR1 and CDR2: SGHDN, FVKESK. The CDR3 is CASSQDIYEQYF. The CDR3 nucleotides read TGTGCCAGCAGCCAAGATATCTACGAGCAGTACTTC.

This clone appeared a few times. This chain links TRBV2 with TRBJ2-3, with 8 bases lining up with TRBD2. CDR3 size: 13 residues. The germline V gene encodes CDR1 SNHLY and CDR2 FYNNEI. Trimming took 5 bases from V and 4 from J; bases not matched to a gene: 2. This CDR3 is CASSRAGADTQYF. The DNA for the CDR3 is TGTGCCAGCAGTAGAGCGGGGGCAGATACGCAGTATTTT.

This chain joins TRBV4-2 and TRBJ2-2, with 7 bases that match TRBD2. The CDR3 sequence is 15 residues long. Germline CDR1 and CDR2: LGHNA and YNFKEQ. Trimming took 2 bases from V and 7 from J; bases not matched to a gene: 7. DNA for the CDR3: TGTGCCAGCAGCCAATCCCTGGGGGGGGTCGGGGAGCTGTTTTTT. Encoded protein: CASSQSLGGVGELFF.

The V call is TRBV18, the J call TRBJ2-2; the D gene is possibly TRBD1 (6 bases). Germline CDR1 KGHSH, CDR2 LQKENI. This CDR3 has 18 residues. The V end was cut by 4 bases, the J end by 3 bases, with 21 bases between. For the CDR3, the DNA is TGTGCCAGCTCACTTTTCCGGGATCAGGGGTTCGACACCGGGGAGCTGTTTTTT. Translation: CASSLFRDQGFDTGELFF.

The J gene is TRBJ2-7, the V gene TRBV14, with a weak D call TRBD1 (6 bases). V lost 1 base and J lost 2, with 9 bases in between. CDR1 is SGHDN, CDR2 FVKESK, per germline. The CDR3 runs to 14 residues. CDR3 bases: TGTGCCAGCAGCCAAGTACGGACAGCCTACGAGCAGTACTTC. Translation gives CASSQVRTAYEQYF.

The genes are TRBV9 and TRBJ2-1, with 9 bases that match TRBD2. J gave up 4 bases and V 0 bases, and 8 bases lay outside the gene matches. The CDR3 runs 17 residues. CDR1 SGDLS and CDR2 YYNGEE come from the germline V gene. The CDR3 is CASSVGLAGIMYNEQFF. CDR3 sequence (DNA): TGTGCCAGCAGCGTAGGCCTAGCGGGGATTATGTACAATGAGCAGTTCTTC.

The chain is built from TRBV5-1 and TRBJ2-5; no clear D. There are 13 residues in the CDR3. Germline lookup yields CDR1 SGHRS and CDR2 YFSETQ. Deletions cut 6 bases from V and 3 bases from J, with 12 bases between. The CDR3 coding sequence is TGCGCCAGCACCCTCGGTCTGGAAGAGACCCAGTACTTC. Translated, it gives CASTLGLEETQYF. Drawing the rest from reference TRBV5-1 and TRBJ2-5, the complete variable domain is KAGVTQTPRYLIKTRGQQVTLSCSPISGHRSVSWYQQTPGQGLQFLFEYFSETQRNKGNFPGRFSGRQFSNSRSEMNVSTLELGDSALYLCASTLGLEETQYFGPGTRLLVL.

The chain carries TRBV27 and TRBJ2-7; 7 nucleotides line up with TRBD1. J gave up 4 bases and V 6 bases, and 6 bases lay outside the gene matches. Germline values: CDR1 MNHEY, CDR2 SMNVEV (reference sequence). This CDR3 is 13 amino acids long. CDR3 loop: CASSTGQLYEQYF. CDR3 DNA: TGTGCCAGCAGCACGGGACAGTTATACGAGCAGTACTTC.